This T cell receptor (beta chain) was sequenced for a study of vaccination and CD4 T cells after COVID-19. Overall study: The convalescents included six males and four females, and among them two were Hispanic while seven were Caucasian. Whole-study results and caveats: Spike mono-reactivity applied to 304 of 307 vaccine-specific clones detected in convalescent patients.

Noted treatment: roughly 10-day PBMC culture with coronavirus spike peptide pools or control peptides (ViraFEST assay). Per well, fewer than 2.5 million PBMCs were cultured in the presence of about 9.2 IU/ml IL-2 and 8 to 10 ug/ml peptide pools. The CDR3 totals 12 residues. Of note for this clonotype: Its matching antigen is unknown.

The Oncomine TCR Beta short-read assay sequenced DNA from cultured CD4+ T cells. TCRdb used MiXCR to reprocess the PCR reads, holding one entry per CDR3 protein. The data hold roughly 8,300 distinct CDR3 sequences, with approximately 57% observed a single time. V usage is TRBV21-1 and J usage is TRBJ1-5. TRBV21-1 is a pseudogene locus. The sequence came from a human donor with COVID-19. The sample in question was cultured CD4+ T cells from blood, obtained after SARS-CoV-2 vaccination. The CDR3, as DNA: TGTGCCAGCAGCAAGCCAAGGGAGCCCCAGCATTTT. Its translation: CASSKPREPQHF.